The T cell receptor (beta chain) described here comes from a study of vaccination effects on CD4 cells after COVID-19. Turning to the study itself: Both of the two convalescent patients gave a sample, one 16 days and one a week before vaccination.

Measured with immunoSEQ multiplex PCR; TCRdb has only the in-frame clones, and not every one. The table includes tens of thousands of clones, 73% detected once. With respect to this clone: Its target is unknown.

Germline CDR1 KGHDR, CDR2 SFDVKD. Losses at the gene ends were 4 bases for V and 3 bases for J; bases not matched to a gene: 5. CDR3 length: 15 amino acids. Study-wide results and limits: Sampling in the study covered few convalescent patients and included no early post-infection timepoints.

ViraFEST expansion of antigen-specific CD4+ T cells with viral peptide pools preceded sequencing. Following 10 days of culture, CD4+ T cells were isolated. Sometime from March through December 2020, the person acquired a SARS-CoV-2 infection that PCR confirmed. Half of the medium was exchanged for IL-2 medium on both days 3 and 7. The V and J genes are TRBV24-1 and TRBJ2-4, with 7 bases that match TRBD1. The receptor was isolated from a human donor who had a prior SARS-CoV-2 infection. The sample in question was CD4+ T cells from PBMCs cultured with a peptide pool, obtained before COVID-19 vaccination. CDR3 sequence: CATSDPGTVKNIQYF. The CDR3 nucleotides read TGTGCCACCAGTGACCCCGGGACAGTCAAAAACATTCAGTACTTC.